These T cell receptor beta chains were read from a single sample in a study of T cell responses to AZD1222 COVID-19 vaccine. The repertoire was sequenced with immunoSEQ multiplex PCR; TCRdb's copy has only in-frame clones and lacks some. The sample carries more than 150,000 clones, 80% to 95% recorded once. The sequencing here drew on peripheral blood, taken 28 days after the second AZD1222 dose. The source of these receptors is an adult who received the AZD1222 COVID-19 vaccine. The CDR3 runs from the conserved cysteine through the conserved F or W. D genes are given only for firm matches. Size is omitted from some rows. Given values are once, few, many or a class for expanded clones.

CDR3 length,clone size,V gene,D gene,J gene,CDR3 DNA,CDR3 protein
13,NA,TRBV15,NA,TRBJ1-4,TGTGCCACCAGGAAAGGGGTGGATGAAAAACTGTTTTTT,CATRKGVDEKLFF
14,NA,TRBV29-1,TRBD1,TRBJ2-1,TGCAGCGTTGGTAGGACAGGGGTCTACAATGAGCAGTTCTTC,CSVGRTGVYNEQFF
14,NA,TRBV5-4,TRBD1,TRBJ1-1,TGTGCCAGCAGCCCACAGGGGAAAAGTGGTGAAGCTTTCTTT,CASSPQGKSGEAFF
17,once,TRBV10-3,TRBD2,TRBJ2-2,TGTGCCACCACACGCCTCCGGACTAGCGGGGGGGCCGGGGAGCTGTTTTTT,CATTRLRTSGGAGELFF
15,NA,TRBV18,TRBD1,TRBJ1-3,TGTGCCAGCTCACCGAGGACAGGGACGGGGAACACCATATATTTT,CASSPRTGTGNTIYF
15,once,TRBV13,NA,TRBJ2-7,TGTGCCAGCAGCTTAGGGGCAGTCAGCTCCTACGAGCAGTACTTC,CASSLGAVSSYEQYF
16,NA,TRBV4-3,TRBD1,TRBJ1-3,TGCGCCAGCAGCCAAGGCCGACAGGGACATGGAAACACCATATATTTT,CASSQGRQGHGNTIYF
14,NA,TRBV28,NA,TRBJ1-6,TGTGCCAGCAGTTGGGTCCTAGGTAATTCACCCCTCCACTTT,CASSWVLGNSPLHF
17,NA,TRBV14,NA,TRBJ2-3,TGTGCCAGCAAGAGAACTGGGGACACCTCTTCCACAGATACGCAGTATTTT,CASKRTGDTSSTDTQYF
14,NA,TRBV7-2,NA,TRBJ2-5,TGTGCCAGCAGCTTAGTGGGGAGTCAAGAGACCCAGTACTTC,CASSLVGSQETQYF
20,NA,TRBV27,TRBD2,TRBJ2-3,TGTGCCAGCAGGCCTTACGGACTAGCGGGGGACCCCTCTAGCACAGATACGCAGTATTTT,CASRPYGLAGDPSSTDTQYF
16,NA,TRBV7-3,TRBD2,TRBJ2-2,TGTGCCAGCAGCCGCCCGACTAGCGGAAACACCGGGGAGCTGTTTTTT,CASSRPTSGNTGELFF
15,NA,TRBV4-1,NA,TRBJ2-4,TGCGCCAGCAGCCAAGAGCGGGGTGGCAAAAACATTCAGTACTTC,CASSQERGGKNIQYF
13,NA,TRBV30,NA,TRBJ1-1,TGTGCCTGGAGTGTGGACCTTCGGGGTGAAGCTTTCTTT,CAWSVDLRGEAFF
18,NA,TRBV4-1,TRBD1,TRBJ2-7,TGCGCCAGCAGCCAAACCCCGTACAGGGGCCGCCAATCCTACGAGCAGTACTTC,CASSQTPYRGRQSYEQYF
15,NA,TRBV6-1,NA,TRBJ1-4,TGTGCCAGCAGTGACCGACGCAGGGGAAATGAAAAACTGTTTTTT,CASSDRRRGNEKLFF
13,NA,TRBV29-1,NA,TRBJ2-3,TGCAGTCACGCGGGGTCTAGCACAGATACGCAGTATTTT,CSHAGSSTDTQYF
15,once,TRBV7-2,NA,TRBJ2-7,TGTGCCAGCAGCCCCAACACAGGATTCTCCTACGAGCAGTACTTC,CASSPNTGFSYEQYF
16,NA,TRBV7-9,NA,TRBJ1-4,TGTGCCAGCAGCTACCGAGTCGGAGATTTTGGGGAAAAACTGTTTTTT,CASSYRVGDFGEKLFF
15,NA,TRBV4-3,NA,TRBJ2-2,TGCGCCAGCAGCCAAGGGGAGGAGGGAACCGGGGAGCTGTTTTTT,CASSQGEEGTGELFF
15,NA,TRBV5-1,TRBD2,TRBJ2-1,TGCGCCAGCAGCGCAGCGGGAGTTTCTTACAATGAGCAGTTCTTC,CASSAAGVSYNEQFF
16,once,TRBV20-1,TRBD2,TRBJ2-1,TGCAGTGCTAGTCGTACTAGCGGGAGTGTGCGGAATGAGCAGTTCTTC,CSASRTSGSVRNEQFF
15,NA,TRBV5-1,TRBD1,TRBJ1-6,TGCGCCAGCAGCTTGGAGCAGGGGGGGCGGTCACCCCTCCACTTT,CASSLEQGGRSPLHF
11,NA,TRBV5-6,NA,TRBJ2-7,TGTGCCAGCAGCTTGCGCTACGAGCAGTACTTC,CASSLRYEQYF
14,NA,TRBV19,NA,TRBJ2-1,TGTGCCAGTTGTAAACAAGGGTCCTGCAATGAGCAGTTCTTC,CASCKQGSCNEQFF
21,NA,TRBV6-2/TRBV6-3,TRBD1,TRBJ2-6,TGTGCCAGCAGTTACTCTGGGGGACGAGGGGGCCTGGGTTCAGGGGCCAACGTCCTGACTTTC,CASSYSGGRGGLGSGANVLTF
16,NA,TRBV4-2,NA,TRBJ2-7,TGTGCCAGCAGCCAAGAACCGGAAGGTGGAGGCTACGAGCAGTACTTC,CASSQEPEGGGYEQYF
15,NA,TRBV6-5,NA,TRBJ2-1,TGTGCCAGCAGCGTTGTGCCGCACAACAACAATGAGCAGTTCTTC,CASSVVPHNNNEQFF
14,NA,TRBV14,NA,TRBJ2-2,TGTGCCAGCAGCCAAGACCCGGACACCGGGGAGCTGTTTTTT,CASSQDPDTGELFF
15,NA,TRBV18,NA,TRBJ2-2,TGTGCCAGCTCACCAGGGCAGGTTAGCACCGGGGAGCTGTTTTTT,CASSPGQVSTGELFF
16,NA,TRBV21-1,NA,TRBJ1-1,TGTGCCAGCAGCAAAGAAGAGGAGGGGGCGCCCACTGAAGCTTTCTTT,CASSKEEEGAPTEAFF
12,NA,TRBV12-3/TRBV12-4,NA,TRBJ1-5,TGTGCCAGCAGTGGCGACAATCAGCCCCAGCATTTT,CASSGDNQPQHF
19,NA,TRBV7-8,TRBD2,TRBJ2-1,TGTGCCAGCAGCTTAGCGCGTCTAGCGGGGGGGCCGAGGCGGGGCGGTTTGTTCTTC,CASSLARLAGGPRRGGLFF
16,NA,TRBV6-6,TRBD1,TRBJ1-6,TGTGCCAGCAGTTCACAAGCGACAGGGGTCGGTTCACCCCTCCACTTT,CASSSQATGVGSPLHF
15,NA,TRBV19,NA,TRBJ1-1,TGTGCCAGTAGTACCCCCGTGGGGGTGGACACTGAAGCTTTCTTT,CASSTPVGVDTEAFF
13,NA,TRBV12-3/TRBV12-4,NA,TRBJ1-1,TGTGCCAGCAGCGCAAGGGTGAGCACTGAAGCTTTCTTT,CASSARVSTEAFF
13,NA,TRBV10-3,NA,TRBJ1-2,TGTGCCATCAGTGAGGCAGGGGACTATGGCTACACCTTC,CAISEAGDYGYTF
13,NA,TRBV12-3/TRBV12-4,NA,TRBJ2-1,TGTGCCAGCAGTTTCGGACGGGTCAATGAGCAGTTCTTC,CASSFGRVNEQFF
15,NA,TRBV3-1/TRBV3-2,NA,TRBJ1-2,TGTGCCAGCAGACCTACTCTTGACAGGCGCTATGGCTACACCTTC,CASRPTLDRRYGYTF
15,once,TRBV10-3,NA,TRBJ1-6,TGTGCCATCAGTGAGTCGACTCGGACTAATTCACCCCTCCACTTT,CAISESTRTNSPLHF
16,NA,TRBV10-3,TRBD2,TRBJ2-1,TGTGCCATCAGTAATAGCGGGGGACAAAATTACAATGAGCAGTTCTTC,CAISNSGGQNYNEQFF
14,NA,TRBV6-1,TRBD1,TRBJ1-5,TGTGCCAGCAGTGAGGGACAGGGGGCCCAGCCCCAGCATTTT,CASSEGQGAQPQHF
12,NA,TRBV28,NA,TRBJ2-7,TGTGCCAGCAGTTCCCGGGAGTACGAGCAGTACTTC,CASSSREYEQYF
14,once,TRBV30,TRBD2,TRBJ2-3,TGTGCCTGGAGTGTACGGGGAGGGCCCGATACGCAGTATTTT,CAWSVRGGPDTQYF
13,NA,TRBV6-1,NA,TRBJ1-1,TGTGCCAGCAGTGAAGTGGAGAGGGCCAAAGCTTTCTTT,CASSEVERAKAFF
15,few,TRBV6-6,NA,TRBJ1-4,TGTGCCAGCAGTTACATCCAAGGGCCCGAAGAAAAACTGTTTTTT,CASSYIQGPEEKLFF
11,NA,TRBV29-1,NA,TRBJ2-3,TGCAGCGTTGAAGGAGTAGATACGCAGTATTTT,CSVEGVDTQYF
17,once,TRBV25-1,NA,TRBJ1-2,TGTGCCAGCAGTGAATATGGGAGGGCTGGGAGCACCTATGGCTACACCTTC,CASSEYGRAGSTYGYTF